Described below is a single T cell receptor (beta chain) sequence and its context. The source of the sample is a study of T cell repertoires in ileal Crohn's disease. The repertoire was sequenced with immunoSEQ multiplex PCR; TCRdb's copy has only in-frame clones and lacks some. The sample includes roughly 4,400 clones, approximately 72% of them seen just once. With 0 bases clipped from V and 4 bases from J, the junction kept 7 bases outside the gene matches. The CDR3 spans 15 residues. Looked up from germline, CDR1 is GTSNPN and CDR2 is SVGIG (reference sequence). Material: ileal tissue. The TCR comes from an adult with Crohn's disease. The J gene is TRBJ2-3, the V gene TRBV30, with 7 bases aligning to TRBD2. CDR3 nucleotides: TGTGCCTGGAGTGTGGGAGGGTTAGGGGCAGATACGCAGTATTTT. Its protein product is CAWSVGGLGADTQYF.